This T cell receptor (beta chain) came from a study of cytomegalovirus exposure and HLA in healthy donors. 60 Vbeta and 13 Jbeta primers were used in PCR. The table came from immunoSEQ multiplex PCR; TCRdb's copy has only in-frame clones and leaves some out. The sample includes 200,000 or so clones, over 80% of them seen just once. This CDR3 is 12 amino acids long. CDR1 and CDR2 from the germline V gene are SGHDT and YYEEEE. V was clipped by 4 bases and J by 12 bases; unmatched bases: 9. Study results and limitations: The authors listed 150 or so TCR beta chains as cytomegalovirus-associated.

Of note for this clone: Antigen: not known.

Material: PBMCs. This clonotype was obtained from a boy between 2 and 10 years old in good health and CMV-seronegative. The chain uses TRBV5-6 and TRBJ1-1, with 7 bases fitting TRBD1. CDR3 sequence: CASSPPTGSTFF. The CDR3 nucleotides are TGTGCCAGCAGCCCCCCGACAGGGTCGACTTTCTTT.